The present T cell receptor (beta chain) was sequenced within a study of shared clonotypes between healthy human individuals. The study ran the assay at deep level. The assay was immunoSEQ multiplex PCR, and TCRdb's table has in-frame clones only and misses some. Among about 2.3 million clones listed, under 95% were seen once. In germline, CDR1 is SNHLY, CDR2 FYNNEI. The CDR3 covers 12 residues. Deletions cut 10 bases from V and 0 bases from J, with 7 bases between. Details on this clone: Other DNA sequences from this sample encode an identical CDR3 as well.

Specimen: naive CD4+ T cells from PBMCs. Noted subset: CD45RA+ positively selected. The rearrangement uses TRBV2 and TRBJ1-5, with D perhaps TRBD1 (5 bases). This sequence was found in a man younger than 35 in good health. Some clones in this sample may be carry-over from other donors' samples. CDR3 coding DNA: TGTGCCACCAGGGATAGCAATCAGCCCCAGCATTTT. Translation: CATRDSNQPQHF. The full variable domain, completed using reference TRBV2 and TRBJ1-5, is EPEVTQTPSHQVTQMGQEVILRCVPISNHLYFYWYRQILGQKVEFLVSFYNNEISEKSEIFDDQFSVERPDGSNFTLKIRSTKLEDSAMYFCATRDSNQPQHFGDGTRLSIL.